The next 19 T cell receptor beta chains were all read from a single sample in a study of graft-versus-host responses after intestinal transplantation. These receptors lack a known antigen. Some clones are missing from TCRdb's copy, which holds only in-frame ones; the method was immunoSEQ multiplex PCR. The top ten hold about 0.53% of the sample, which has 77,000 or so clones, roughly 94% seen once. The source was unstimulated CD8+ T cells sorted from spleen or lymph node cells, collected before intestinal transplant. Source of these receptors: a human donor who received an intestinal transplant.

The CDR3 DNA follows: TGTGCCAGCAGCGTAATATTTCCTCTCCGCTATGGCTACACCTTC. Translating it yields CASSVIFPLRYGYTF. The chain joins TRBV13 to TRBJ1-2; no firm D call. The CDR3 loop spans 15 amino acids. V was cut by 5 bases and J by 4 bases, with 17 bases left in between. Germline V gene lookup returns CDR1 PRHDT and CDR2 FYEKMQ (reference sequence).

The genes are TRBV11-2 and TRBJ2-5; 8 nucleotides agree with TRBD1. Germline V gives CDR1 SGHAT, CDR2 FQNNGV. V gave up 0 bases and J gave up 4 bases; unmatched junction bases: 4. The CDR3 is 15 amino acids. Here the CDR3 reads CASSLDPGGRETQYF. CDR3 nucleotides: TGTGCCAGCAGCTTAGATCCAGGGGGCAGAGAGACCCAGTACTTC.

The chain has TRBV25-1 and TRBJ1-1, with 7 bases matching TRBD1. Germline V lookup: CDR1 MGHDK, CDR2 SYGVNS. Trimming took 9 bases from V and 0 from J; bases not matched to a gene: 10. This CDR3 spans 15 amino acids. CDR3 nucleotide sequence: TGTGCCAGTAGTTTACAGGGGCCTATGAACACTGAAGCTTTCTTT. Translation gives CASSLQGPMNTEAFF.

The V and J genes are TRBV6-5 and TRBJ2-1, with D uncertain. In germline, CDR1 is MNHEY, CDR2 SVGAGI. The CDR3 has 11 amino acids. Between the trimmed V and J ends, which lost 7 bases and 8 bases, there was a span of 9 bases. In DNA form, the CDR3 reads TGTGCCAGCATCGGTGCGCATGAGCAGTTCTTC. This gives the protein CASIGAHEQFF.

The chain is built from TRBV5-6 and TRBJ1-2; TRBD1 aligns across 9 bases. The ends lost 5 bases at V and 0 bases at J; junction bases unmatched: 11. The CDR3 loop spans 17 amino acids. Per germline, CDR1 SGHDT and CDR2 YYEEEE. Here the CDR3 reads CASRRRDRETPNYGYTF. CDR3 nucleotide sequence: TGTGCCAGCAGACGCCGGGACAGGGAAACCCCTAACTATGGCTACACCTTC.

This clone was found a few times. The chain joins TRBV27 to TRBJ1-2; TRBD1 agrees at 9 bases. The CDR3 sequence is 13 residues long. With 5 bases clipped from V and 4 bases from J, the junction kept 2 bases outside the gene matches. Germline V CDR1 and CDR2: MNHEY, SMNVEV (reference sequence). The CDR3 sequence is CASSVGQGYGYTF. The CDR3 DNA reads TGTGCCAGCAGTGTGGGACAGGGCTATGGCTACACCTTC.

The J gene is TRBJ2-1, the V gene TRBV27; 8 bases map to TRBD1. Germline lookup yields CDR1 MNHEY and CDR2 SMNVEV (reference sequence). V trimming: 5 bases; J trimming: 5 bases; junction bases outside the gene matches: 2. This CDR3 is built from 13 residues. The CDR3 region has the DNA TGTGCCAGCAGTCCGACAGGGGACAATGAGCAGTTCTTC. This translates into CASSPTGDNEQFF.

The chain carries TRBV5-1 and TRBJ1-5; 7 nucleotides agree with TRBD1. After removal of 4 bases from V and 4 bases from J, the junction contained 5 bases not matched to a gene. CDR3 size: 14 residues. CDR1 is SGHRS, CDR2 YFSETQ, per germline. The DNA for the CDR3 is TGCGCCAGCAGCCCTTCGACAGGGAATCAGCCCCAGCATTTT. Translated, it gives CASSPSTGNQPQHF.

This rearrangement joins TRBV19 to TRBJ2-3, with a weak D call TRBD1 (6 bases). The CDR3 sequence is 16 residues long. CDR1 and CDR2 (germline): LNHDA, SQIVND (reference sequence). With 6 bases removed from V and 0 bases from J, the gap between germline ends came to 16 bases. CDR3 nucleotides: TGTGCCAGTAGCGTACTGGGACAACCTAGCACAGATACGCAGTATTTT. Residues: CASSVLGQPSTDTQYF.

The table lists this clone with a count of one. The V gene is TRBV5-1, the J gene TRBJ2-7; 10 bases agree with TRBD2. After removal of 0 bases from V and 3 bases from J, the junction contained 6 bases not matched to a gene. The CDR3 has 16 residues. Germline CDR1 and CDR2: SGHRS and YFSETQ. CDR3: CASSLGLAGAHYEQYF. The CDR3 DNA reads TGCGCCAGCAGCTTGGGGCTAGCGGGAGCCCACTACGAGCAGTACTTC.

The chain carries TRBV10-3 and TRBJ2-1, with D possibly being TRBD2 (5 bases). Germline-derived CDR1 and CDR2 are ENHRY and SYGVKD. The length of the CDR3 is 14 residues. V was cut by 5 bases and J by 3 bases, with 11 bases left in between. In DNA, the CDR3 is TGTGCCATCAGTTTGCCGGACTTCTACAATGAGCAGTTCTTC. It encodes CAISLPDFYNEQFF.

This chain links TRBV9 with TRBJ2-5, with D perhaps being TRBD1 or TRBD2 (5 bases each). The J call may be incorrect, as the DNA end agrees better with TRBJ2-7. Germline V lookup: CDR1 SGDLS, CDR2 YYNGEE. This CDR3 is 14 amino acids long. The CDR3 here is CASSPSPGPYEQYF. CDR3 sequence (DNA): TGTGCCAGCAGCCCCTCCCCGGGACCCTACGAGCAGTACTTC.

The rearrangement joins TRBV2 to TRBJ2-3, with D tentatively TRBD2 (5 bases). The CDR3 contains 13 residues. Germline V gives CDR1 SNHLY, CDR2 FYNNEI. V shed 9 bases and J shed 2 bases, with 12 bases lying between them. CDR3 amino acids: CARLGPFTDTQYF. The CDR3 region has the DNA TGTGCCAGACTAGGTCCCTTCACAGATACGCAGTATTTT.

This chain uses TRBV13 with TRBJ1-4, with D perhaps TRBD1 (5 bases). V was pared by 6 bases and J by 8 bases, with 22 bases between. CDR3 length equals 16 residues. Germline V gene lookup returns CDR1 PRHDT and CDR2 FYEKMQ (reference sequence). The DNA of the CDR3 is TGTGCCAGCAGACGGACGGGAGGACACGAGGAAGAAAAACTGTTTTTT. Amino acid sequence: CASRRTGGHEEEKLFF.

The chain carries TRBV5-1 and TRBJ2-5, with 7 bases aligning to TRBD2. The CDR3 totals 15 residues. Germline CDR1 reads SGHRS; CDR2 reads YFSETQ. Unmatched junction bases numbered 7, after V lost 1 base and J lost 4 bases. CDR3 loop: CASSLFGGSLETQYF. The CDR3 DNA follows: TGCGCCAGCAGCTTGTTCGGCGGGAGTCTAGAGACCCAGTACTTC.

The chain is built from TRBV9 and TRBJ2-5; D might be TRBD2 (6 bases). This CDR3 comprises 14 residues. Per the germline V gene, CDR1 is SGDLS and CDR2 is YYNGEE. V lost 4 bases to trimming and J lost 8 bases, with 18 bases between them. This CDR3 is CASSPQTSEETQYF. DNA of the CDR3: TGTGCCAGCAGCCCCCAGACTAGTGAGGAAACCCAGTACTTC.

Here the CDR3 DNA reads TGTGCCAGCAGCCGGCGCTGGGGGGCGACCTACGAGCAGTACTTC. Residues: CASSRRWGATYEQYF. The rearrangement links TRBV21-1 to TRBJ2-7. TRBV21-1 is a recognized pseudogene. The CDR3 runs to 15 residues.

The chain links TRBV6-5 to TRBJ1-5, with 8 bases fitting TRBD1. The V gene's germline CDR1 is MNHEY and CDR2 SVGAGI. This CDR3 has 13 amino acids. V shed 6 bases and J 7 bases; nucleotides not matched to a gene: 5. The CDR3 here is CASRTGARQPQHF. CDR3 in DNA: TGTGCCAGCAGGACAGGGGCACGACAGCCCCAGCATTTT.

The V and J genes are TRBV7-8 and TRBJ2-7, with D perhaps TRBD2 (5 bases). Germline CDR1 is SGHVS and CDR2 is FQNEAQ. The CDR3 covers 14 residues. V was cut by 2 bases and J by 5 bases, with 13 bases left in between. This CDR3 reads CASSLLRDGDEQYF. CDR3 sequence (DNA): TGTGCCAGCAGCTTATTACGGGATGGCGACGAGCAGTACTTC. Using reference TRBV7-8 and TRBJ2-7 for the parts outside the CDR3, the full variable domain is GAGVSQSPRYKVAKRGQDVALRCDPISGHVSLFWYQQALGQGPEFLTYFQNEAQLDKSGLPSDRFFAERPEGSVSTLKIQRTQQEDSAVYLCASSLLRDGDEQYFGPGTRLTVT.